This T cell receptor beta chain emerged from a study of T-cell memory formation after mild COVID-19. Turning to the study itself: Largely, the TCR clusters proved donor specific.

Trimming took 0 bases from V and 5 from J; bases not matched to a gene: 12. The CDR3 runs to 18 residues. Germline V lookup: CDR1 MGHRA, CDR2 YSYEKL. In TCRdb, the 5' RACE reads were re-called with MiXCR into one record per CDR3 protein. The sample lists about 340,000 distinct CDR3 sequences; around 15% were seen once. This receptor was taken from a man between 18 and 35 years old who had mild COVID-19 (a few samples of this study predate the infection). Cell type and time point are not known. The chain carries TRBV4-1 and TRBJ2-3, with 9 bases fitting TRBD1. Sample: PBMCs or a T cell subset sorted from them (not recorded which). This CDR3 is CASSQDSSGTGLIDTQYF. CDR3 sequence (DNA): TGCGCCAGCAGCCAAGATTCCTCAGGGACAGGGCTGATAGATACGCAGTATTTT.